The clone carrying this T cell receptor (beta chain) has more than one count but fewer than ten. The target antigen is unknown. These data originate in a study of T cells in Graves' hyperthyroidism and ophthalmopathy. Study-wide results and caveats: Model output signaled ophthalmopathy a median 6.5 months ahead of onset.

Amplification yielded TCR beta CDR3 regions, with RNA transcripts as the source. HTBI primers were the set used in a first-round RT-PCR of the TCR CDR3. A single record per CDR3 protein comes from TCRdb applying MiXCR to the multiplex PCR reads. The sample consists of roughly 420,000 distinct CDR3 sequences, roughly 13% of them appearing once. Uncontrolled infection, other autoimmune disease, pregnancy or lactation disqualified patients from enrolment. Clinical symptoms, serum thyroxine and TRAb, thyroid ultrasound and orbital computed tomography together formed the diagnostic basis. The PBMCs had their origin in approximately 10 ml of fresh peripheral blood. The CDR3 is 17 residues long. CDR1 and CDR2 from the germline V gene are SGHAT and FQDESV (reference sequence). Trimming removed 5 bases from V and 4 bases from J, with 18 bases in between.

Source material: blood. The rearrangement uses TRBV11-1 and TRBJ2-6; D is perhaps TRBD2 (7 bases). This sequence was found in a woman between 18 and 29 years old with Graves' hyperthyroidism. CDR3: CASSPWVGGPGANVLTF. CDR3 nucleotide sequence: TGTGCCAGCAGCCCCTGGGTCGGGGGGCCAGGGGCCAACGTCCTGACTTTC.